The present TCR beta chain was sequenced within a study of cytomegalovirus exposure and HLA in healthy donors. General study results and limits: The dataset shows that most TCR sequences were rare, while some public TCRs occurred in many donors.

With regard to this clone: Its specificity is unknown.

Clones were sequenced by immunoSEQ multiplex PCR, and TCRdb holds only the in-frame ones, with some missing. The repertoire consists of 120,000 to 150,000 clones, with roughly 86% occurring once and the leading ten covering roughly 4.5%. Material: PBMCs. This sequence originates from a man younger than 30 in good health and CMV-seropositive.

The chain's CDR3 is CASSAGLGYTGELFF. As DNA, the CDR3 is TGTGCCAGTAGTGCGGGACTCGGCTACACCGGGGAGCTGTTTTTT. The V and J genes are TRBV19 and TRBJ2-2; D is possibly TRBD2 (6 bases). V was clipped by 5 bases and J by 3 bases, with 13 bases between them. Looked up from germline, CDR1 is LNHDA and CDR2 is SQIVND (reference sequence). This CDR3 has 15 amino acids.